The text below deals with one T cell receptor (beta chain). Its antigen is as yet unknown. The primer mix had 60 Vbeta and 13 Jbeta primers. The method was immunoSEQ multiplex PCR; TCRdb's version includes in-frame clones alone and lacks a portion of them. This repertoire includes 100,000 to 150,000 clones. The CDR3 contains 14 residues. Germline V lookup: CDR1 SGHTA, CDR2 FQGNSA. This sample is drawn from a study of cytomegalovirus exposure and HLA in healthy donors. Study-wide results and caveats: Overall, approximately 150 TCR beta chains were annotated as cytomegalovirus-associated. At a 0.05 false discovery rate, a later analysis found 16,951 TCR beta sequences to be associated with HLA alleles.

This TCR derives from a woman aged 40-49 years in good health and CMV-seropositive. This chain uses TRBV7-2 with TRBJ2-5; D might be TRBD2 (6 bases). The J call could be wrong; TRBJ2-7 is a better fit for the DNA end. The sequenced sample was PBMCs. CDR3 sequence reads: CASSQTSLAYEQYF. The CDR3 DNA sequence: TGTGCCAGCAGCCAGACTAGTTTAGCCTACGAGCAGTACTTC.